These T cell receptor beta chains were read from a single sample in a study of graft-versus-host responses after intestinal transplantation. Profiled with immunoSEQ multiplex PCR; TCRdb holds only in-frame clones, not every one. Of about 110,000 clones detected, 80% to 90% appear once; the ten largest clones hold around 0.76%. These receptors' antigens are unknown. The sample here was unstimulated CD4+ T cells sorted from spleen or lymph node cells, taken before transplant. These receptors all come from a human donor who was the organ donor for an intestinal transplant. CDR3s include the opening cysteine and the closing phenylalanine or tryptophan. A D gene is named only where the DNA matches it firmly. The size entry is marked missing in some rows and otherwise reads once, few, many or a size class.

J,D,V,size,DNA,CDR3
TRBJ2-5,TRBD2,TRBV5-5,-,TGTGCCAGAAGCTGTAGCGGGCCTCAAGAGACCCAGTACTTC,CARSCSGPQETQYF
TRBJ1-5,-,TRBV11-2,-,TGTGCCAGCAGCTCAACAAACAATCAGCCCCAGCATTTT,CASSSTNNQPQHF
TRBJ1-2,-,TRBV2,-,TGTGCCGGCCGGGACACCGTTCGTGGCTACACCTTC,CAGRDTVRGYTF
TRBJ2-5,-,TRBV5-1,-,TGCGCCTCCTCCCCGGGGCGGGGGACAAAAGAGACCCAGTACTTC,CASSPGRGTKETQYF
TRBJ2-1,-,TRBV13,-,TGTGCCAGCAGAGACACCGGCTCGGGGATCTACAATGAGCAGTTCTTC,CASRDTGSGIYNEQFF
TRBJ1-1,-,TRBV6-1,-,TGTGCCAGCAGTTCACCCCCGCTCACTGAAGCTTTCTTT,CASSSPPLTEAFF
TRBJ2-3,TRBD1,TRBV5-1,-,TGCGCCAGCAGCTCTGGACAGGGATCCGATACGCAGTATTTT,CASSSGQGSDTQYF
TRBJ2-2,TRBD1,TRBV10-2,-,TGCGCCAGCAGTGAGGCGGACAGGGGGCCCACCGGGGAGCTGTTTTTT,CASSEADRGPTGELFF
TRBJ2-5,-,TRBV30,-,TGTGCCTGGAGTAGCGGTGGGGAGACCCAGTACTTC,CAWSSGGETQYF
TRBJ1-1,TRBD1,TRBV6-1,-,TGTGCCAGCAACCTCCACAGGGGGCGCACTGAAGCTTTCTTT,CASNLHRGRTEAFF
TRBJ2-3,-,TRBV10-1,-,TGCGCCAGCAGTGAGTCAACGTGGGGGGCGGATACGCAGTATTTT,CASSESTWGADTQYF
TRBJ1-6,-,TRBV19,-,TGTGCCAGTAAAATTTGGAGCCGCAATTCACCCCTCCACTTT,CASKIWSRNSPLHF
TRBJ2-5,-,TRBV2,-,TGTGCCAGCATCCGCGGGACAGTACAAGAGACCCAGTACTTC,CASIRGTVQETQYF
TRBJ2-3,-,TRBV6-5,-,TGTGCCAGCAGGACGGGGCCTATAAATACGCAGTATTTT,CASRTGPINTQYF
TRBJ2-7,-,TRBV5-4,-,TGTGCCGTAGGTAATCCCCCTGGCTACGAGCAGTACTTC,CAVGNPPGYEQYF
TRBJ2-1,TRBD2,TRBV29-1,-,TGCAGCGTTCGACTAGCGGTGGACAATGAGCAGTTCTTC,CSVRLAVDNEQFF
TRBJ2-7,-,TRBV28,-,TGTGCCAGCAGTTTGAGGTCAGCGTACAGCTACGAGCAGTACTTC,CASSLRSAYSYEQYF
TRBJ2-7,TRBD2,TRBV11-3,once,TGTGCCAGCAGCTCAAGGACTAGCGGGGACTACGAGCAGTACTTC,CASSSRTSGDYEQYF
TRBJ1-4,-,TRBV9,-,TGTGCCAGCAGCGTAGTAGGGGATAATGAAAAACTGTTTTTT,CASSVVGDNEKLFF
TRBJ2-5,TRBD1,TRBV6-1,-,TGTGCCAGCAGTGTAGACAGGGACGAGACCCAGTACTTC,CASSVDRDETQYF
TRBJ2-7,TRBD1,TRBV28,-,TGTGCCAGCAGTTCTGGCGGGACAGGGTCCTACGAGCAGTACTTC,CASSSGGTGSYEQYF
TRBJ1-5,-,TRBV19,-,TGTGCCAGTAGTGGGGGTCCCAATCAGCCCCAGCATTTT,CASSGGPNQPQHF
TRBJ2-7,TRBD2,TRBV7-7,once,TGTGCCAGCAGCCAAAGACTAGCGGGAGACGAGCAGTACTTC,CASSQRLAGDEQYF
TRBJ1-1,-,TRBV19,-,TGTGCCAGTAGTATCGGAGGCAGGAACACTGAAGCTTTCTTT,CASSIGGRNTEAFF